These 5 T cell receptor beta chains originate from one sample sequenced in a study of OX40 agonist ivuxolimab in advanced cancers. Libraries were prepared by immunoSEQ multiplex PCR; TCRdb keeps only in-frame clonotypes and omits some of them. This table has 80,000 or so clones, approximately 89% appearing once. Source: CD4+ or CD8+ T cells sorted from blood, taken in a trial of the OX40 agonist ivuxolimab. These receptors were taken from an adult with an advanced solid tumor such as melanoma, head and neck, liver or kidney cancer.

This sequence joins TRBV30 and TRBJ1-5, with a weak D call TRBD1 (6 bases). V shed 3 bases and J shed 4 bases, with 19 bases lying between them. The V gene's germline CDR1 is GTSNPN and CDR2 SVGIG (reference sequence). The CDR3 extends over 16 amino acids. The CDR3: CAWSIRDTGRNQPQHF. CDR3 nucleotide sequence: TGTGCCTGGAGCATTAGGGACACTGGTCGGAATCAGCCCCAGCATTTT.

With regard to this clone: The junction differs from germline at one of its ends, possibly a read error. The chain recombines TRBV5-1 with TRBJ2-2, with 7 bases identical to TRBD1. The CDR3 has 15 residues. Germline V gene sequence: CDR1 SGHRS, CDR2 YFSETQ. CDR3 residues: CASSRSTGNPGELFF. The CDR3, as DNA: TGCGCCAGCAGCAGATCGACAGGGAACCCCGGGGAGCTGTTTTTT.

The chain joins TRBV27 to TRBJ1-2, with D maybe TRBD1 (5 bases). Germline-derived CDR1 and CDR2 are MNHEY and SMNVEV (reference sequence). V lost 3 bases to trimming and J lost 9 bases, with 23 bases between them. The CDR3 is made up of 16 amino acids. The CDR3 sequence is CASSFGGHGKFESYTF. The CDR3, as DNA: TGTGCCAGCAGTTTTGGGGGTCACGGAAAGTTCGAGAGCTACACCTTC.

The CDR3 region is CSVRDGTSEPQHF. CDR3 nucleotides: TGCAGCGTCCGGGACGGGACATCGGAGCCCCAGCATTTT. The chain uses TRBV29-1 and TRBJ1-5, with D maybe TRBD1 (6 bases). The germline V gene has CDR1 SQVTM and CDR2 ANQGSEA. The CDR3 sequence is 13 residues long. V shed 6 bases and J shed 8 bases, with 17 bases lying between them.

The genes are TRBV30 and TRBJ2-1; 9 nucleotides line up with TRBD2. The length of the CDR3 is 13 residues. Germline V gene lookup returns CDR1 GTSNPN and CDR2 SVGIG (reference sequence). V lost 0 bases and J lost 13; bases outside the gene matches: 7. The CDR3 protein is CAWSVATSGTQFF. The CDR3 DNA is TGTGCCTGGAGTGTTGCGACTAGCGGAACTCAGTTCTTC.